The 30 T cell receptor beta chains below were found in one sample sequenced in a study of identical twins. TCRdb processed the 5' RACE reads anew with MiXCR; each CDR3 protein has one entry. The sample holds 750,000 to 950,000 distinct CDR3 sequences, more than 9% seen once. These data are also associated with another study on yellow fever vaccine responses in identical twins.

The source material was PBMCs. The source is a woman younger than 30 in good health.

The chain uses TRBV28 and TRBJ2-7; 7 nucleotides agree with TRBD1. Germline loops: CDR1 MDHEN, CDR2 SYDVKM. The junction had 5 bases not matched to a gene; V was cut back by 2 bases and J by 1 base. This CDR3 is built from 15 residues. CDR3 nucleotide sequence: TGTGCCAGCAGTTTAGAGGTGACAGGGTCCTACGAGCAGTACTTC. Residues: CASSLEVTGSYEQYF.

This clonotype was observed a few times. This chain joins TRBV20-1 and TRBJ1-1; tentatively, D is TRBD1 (5 bases). Germline V lookup: CDR1 DFQATT, CDR2 SNEGSKA (reference sequence). Trimming cost V 4 bases and J 8 bases, with 11 bases left between them. The CDR3 has 11 amino acids. The CDR3 sequence is CSATYGDEAFF. In nucleotides, the CDR3 is TGCAGTGCTACGTACGGGGACGAAGCTTTCTTT.

The rearrangement joins TRBV20-1 to TRBJ2-2; TRBD1 matches at 8 bases. After removal of 7 bases from V and 6 bases from J, the junction contained 10 bases not matched to a gene. Germline V gene sequence: CDR1 DFQATT, CDR2 SNEGSKA (reference sequence). The CDR3 runs 14 residues. CDR3 amino acids: CSVGGQGAPGELFF. For the CDR3, the DNA is TGCAGTGTCGGTGGGCAGGGGGCTCCCGGGGAGCTGTTTTTT.

V and J are TRBV12-3 or TRBV12-4 and TRBJ2-5, with 16 positions matching TRBD2. The CDR3 spans 17 residues. V dropped 6 bases and J dropped 4; count of bases not matched to a gene: 8. DNA of the CDR3: TGTGCCAGCAGCGGGACGGGACTAGCGGGAGGGCGAGAGACCCAGTACTTC. It encodes CASSGTGLAGGRETQYF.

This clonotype was observed at least ten times. J is TRBJ2-5 and V is TRBV9; D is perhaps TRBD1 (6 bases). The length of the CDR3 is 14 residues. Germline loops: CDR1 SGDLS, CDR2 YYNGEE. Between the trimmed V and J ends, which lost 2 bases and 4 bases, there was a span of 12 bases. The CDR3 region is CASSVLDRGETQYF. The CDR3 nucleotides read TGTGCCAGCAGCGTTCTGGACAGAGGAGAGACCCAGTACTTC.

V and J are TRBV9 and TRBJ2-3; 7 bases match TRBD1. V lost 3 bases, J lost 0 bases, and 10 bases stayed unmatched. The CDR3 spans 17 residues. Germline-derived CDR1 and CDR2 are SGDLS and YYNGEE. The chain's CDR3 is CASSALPGQPSTDTQYF. CDR3 nucleotides: TGTGCCAGCAGCGCCCTCCCGGGACAGCCTAGCACAGATACGCAGTATTTT.

This clonotype was seen only a few times. The V gene is TRBV6-5, the J gene TRBJ2-1; D is unclear. The germline gives CDR1 MNHEY, CDR2 SVGAGI. The CDR3 has 14 amino acids. The V gene lost 0 bases and the J gene lost 6 bases, with 9 bases spanning the gap. CDR3 coding DNA: TGTGCCAGCAGTTACTCGACTCCTGTCAATGAGCAGTTCTTC. It encodes CASSYSTPVNEQFF.

The chain employs TRBV7-9 and TRBJ2-1; D may correspond to TRBD1 or TRBD2 (5 bases each). Trimming removed 7 bases at V and 9 bases at J, with 19 bases between. Germline V gives CDR1 SEHNR, CDR2 FQNEAQ (reference sequence). The CDR3 is 14 residues long. The CDR3 here is CASTPPGPNSEQFF. Here the CDR3 DNA reads TGTGCCAGCACCCCTCCGGGACCAAACTCTGAGCAGTTCTTC.

This clonotype has a count of ten or more. This chain uses TRBV12-3 or TRBV12-4 with TRBJ2-7; no clear D gene. The CDR3 spans 12 residues. V gave up 5 bases and J gave up 5 bases, with 10 bases separating them. CDR3 in DNA: TGTGCCAGCAGTCCCTCCAGGCACGAGCAGTACGTC. It codes for CASSPSRHEQYV.

V gene TRBV2 combines with J gene TRBJ2-7; no reliable D call. The CDR3 is 14 residues long. CDR1 and CDR2 from the germline V gene are SNHLY and FYNNEI. The V end lost 0 bases, the J end lost 4 bases, and 10 bases lay between the germline ends. The CDR3 nucleotides read TGTGCCAGCAGTGAAGCGCTTCGCGGTTACGAGCAGTACTTC. Amino acid sequence: CASSEALRGYEQYF.

This chain links TRBV2 with TRBJ2-3; no clear D gene. CDR1 and CDR2 (germline): SNHLY, FYNNEI. The CDR3 spans 13 residues. V lost 7 bases and J lost 2, with 10 bases in between. CDR3 sequence: CASTTDATDTQYF. For the CDR3, the DNA is TGTGCCAGCACGACGGACGCCACAGATACGCAGTATTTT.

This clonotype has just a few counts. This rearrangement joins TRBV5-1 to TRBJ2-5; D is possibly TRBD1 (5 bases). Between the trimmed V and J ends, which lost 0 bases and 3 bases, there was a span of 9 bases. In germline, CDR1 is SGHRS, CDR2 YFSETQ. CDR3 size: 14 residues. The CDR3 region is CASSLGVTEETQYF. The DNA for the CDR3 is TGCGCCAGCAGCTTGGGGGTGACAGAAGAGACCCAGTACTTC. The variable domain in full, with the rest retrieved from reference TRBV5-1 and TRBJ2-5, is KAGVTQTPRYLIKTRGQQVTLSCSPISGHRSVSWYQQTPGQGLQFLFEYFSETQRNKGNFPGRFSGRQFSNSRSEMNVSTLELGDSALYLCASSLGVTEETQYFGPGTRLLVL.

This clonotype appeared a few times. The chain uses TRBV5-1 and TRBJ2-1, with 8 bases aligning to TRBD2. Losses at the gene ends were 0 bases for V and 3 bases for J; bases not matched to a gene: 8. Per germline, CDR1 SGHRS and CDR2 YFSETQ. CDR3 length: 17 residues. The CDR3 region has the DNA TGCGCCAGCAGCTTGGGGGGACTAGTTGGGGACTACAATGAGCAGTTCTTC. Its protein product is CASSLGGLVGDYNEQFF.

As to this clonotype: A much larger clone differs by one base, so this may be a read error. The chain joins TRBV6-1 to TRBJ2-2; tentatively, D is TRBD1 (5 bases). The V and J ends lost 6 bases and 4 bases respectively, with 9 bases between them. The germline CDR1 and CDR2 sequences are MNHNS and SASEGT. CDR3 length: 13 residues. The CDR3 loop is CASRTVGTGELFF. The CDR3 DNA follows: TGTGCCAGCAGGACAGTGGGCACCGGGGAGCTGTTTTTT.

This clonotype was detected a few times. The chain carries TRBV12-3 or TRBV12-4 and TRBJ2-5, with D unresolved. The CDR3 is 14 amino acids. V was shortened by 1 base and J by 2 bases, with 8 bases between the two germline ends. CDR3 DNA sequence: TGTGCCAGCAGTTTAGGGGGTTGGCAAGAGACCCAGTACTTC. Its protein product is CASSLGGWQETQYF.

The chain uses TRBV18 and TRBJ2-5, with 7 bases that match TRBD1. The germline V gene encodes CDR1 KGHSH and CDR2 LQKENI. After removal of 3 bases from V and 3 bases from J, the junction contained 7 bases not matched to a gene. The CDR3 is 15 residues long. CDR3 DNA: TGTGCCAGCTCACCGACCGGGACAGAGAAAGAGACCCAGTACTTC. Protein product: CASSPTGTEKETQYF.

This clonotype was counted between two and nine times. The chain uses TRBV29-1 and TRBJ2-5; 15 bases are shared with TRBD2. After removal of 6 bases from V and 5 bases from J, the junction contained 1 base not matched to a gene. This CDR3 spans 13 amino acids. Germline lookup yields CDR1 SQVTM and CDR2 ANQGSEA. The CDR3 coding sequence is TGCAGCGTCGGGACTAGCGGGAGGGAGACCCAGTACTTC. As protein: CSVGTSGRETQYF.

J is TRBJ2-4 and V is TRBV3-1; no definite D call. The CDR3 is 15 amino acids. Germline loops: CDR1 LGHDT, CDR2 YNNKEL (reference sequence). The V end lost 0 bases, the J end lost 0 bases, and 6 bases lay between the germline ends. CDR3 DNA: TGTGCCAGCAGCCAAGATGAACTAGCCAAAAACATTCAGTACTTC. It is translated as CASSQDELAKNIQYF.

The chain joins TRBV19 to TRBJ1-5; 7 bases are shared with TRBD1. The CDR3 is made up of 14 amino acids. V gave up 7 bases and J gave up 5 bases; unmatched junction bases: 8. Germline V lookup: CDR1 LNHDA, CDR2 SQIVND (reference sequence). The CDR3 reads CASTHQGGHQPQHF. The CDR3 DNA follows: TGTGCCAGTACTCATCAGGGGGGCCATCAGCCCCAGCATTTT.

Only a few counts were recorded for this clonotype. The V and J genes are TRBV5-1 and TRBJ2-3; 9 bases agree with TRBD2. Germline V lookup: CDR1 SGHRS, CDR2 YFSETQ. CDR3 length equals 16 residues. V trimming: 0 bases; J trimming: 5 bases; junction bases outside the gene matches: 7. CDR3 residues: CASSLEGGRARDTQYF. CDR3 DNA: TGCGCCAGCAGCTTGGAAGGCGGGAGGGCCCGAGATACGCAGTATTTT.

The V call is TRBV7-9, the J call TRBJ2-3, with D perhaps TRBD1 (6 bases). Germline V CDR1 and CDR2: SEHNR, FQNEAQ (reference sequence). The CDR3 has 15 residues. The germline V and J ends were trimmed by 4 bases and 1 base, with 12 bases remaining between them. The CDR3: CASSSSRGRTDTQYF. For the CDR3, the DNA is TGTGCCAGCAGCTCGAGCAGGGGCCGCACAGATACGCAGTATTTT.

The chain combines TRBV27 with TRBJ1-5; D ambiguous. Germline lookup yields CDR1 MNHEY and CDR2 SMNVEV (reference sequence). The length of the CDR3 is 16 residues. Between the trimmed V and J ends, which lost 1 base and 1 base, there was a span of 11 bases. The CDR3 loop reads CASSLYFESSNQPQHF. The CDR3 coding sequence is TGTGCCAGCAGTTTATATTTTGAGTCGAGCAATCAGCCCCAGCATTTT.

This clonotype has only a few counts. The rearrangement links TRBV5-6 to TRBJ2-3; 7 bases fit TRBD1. The germline CDR1 and CDR2 sequences are SGHDT and YYEEEE. CDR3 length equals 13 residues. The V gene end was trimmed by 4 bases and the J gene end by 7 bases; junction bases not matched to a gene: 6. The CDR3 loop is CASSVYRGHTQYF. CDR3 nucleotide sequence: TGTGCCAGCAGCGTCTACAGGGGACATACGCAGTATTTT. Full variable domain (rest looked up from reference TRBV5-6 and TRBJ2-3): DAGVTQSPTHLIKTRGQQVTLRCSPKSGHDTVSWYQQALGQGPQFIFQYYEEEERQRGNFPDRFSGHQFPNYSSELNVNALLLGDSALYLCASSVYRGHTQYFGPGTRLTVL.

This clonotype was recorded a few times. The V call is TRBV12-3 or TRBV12-4, the J call TRBJ1-1; 7 bases are shared with TRBD1. The CDR3 covers 13 residues. V dropped 5 bases and J dropped 6; count of bases not matched to a gene: 6. The CDR3 reads CASSPRGSPEAFF. The CDR3 DNA sequence: TGTGCCAGCAGTCCCAGGGGGTCCCCTGAAGCTTTCTTT.

The chain uses TRBV5-1 and TRBJ2-1, with 12 nucleotides matching TRBD2. Per germline, CDR1 SGHRS and CDR2 YFSETQ. V dropped 0 bases and J dropped 7; count of bases not matched to a gene: 5. The CDR3 extends over 16 amino acids. For the CDR3, the DNA is TGCGCCAGCAGCTTGGAAGGGACTAGCGGGCGTAATGAGCAGTTCTTC. This encodes CASSLEGTSGRNEQFF.

The table lists this clonotype with a few counts. The chain joins TRBV5-1 to TRBJ2-7; TRBD1 agrees at 7 bases. V trimming: 4 bases; J trimming: 2 bases; junction bases outside the gene matches: 3. Germline values: CDR1 SGHRS, CDR2 YFSETQ. The CDR3 runs 13 residues. DNA of the CDR3: TGCGCCAGCAGCCAAGGGACAGCCTACGAGCAGTACTTC. This encodes CASSQGTAYEQYF. Full variable domain (rest looked up from reference TRBV5-1 and TRBJ2-7): KAGVTQTPRYLIKTRGQQVTLSCSPISGHRSVSWYQQTPGQGLQFLFEYFSETQRNKGNFPGRFSGRQFSNSRSEMNVSTLELGDSALYLCASSQGTAYEQYFGPGTRLTVT.

This clonotype was seen many times. The chain employs TRBV6-1 and TRBJ2-2; D is ambiguous. The CDR3 has 13 amino acids. Germline loops: CDR1 MNHNS, CDR2 SASEGT. V was trimmed by 1 base and J by 2 bases, leaving 2 bases between them. The CDR3 region has the DNA TGTGCCAGCAGTGAAGTCAACACCGGGGAGCTGTTTTTT. This gives the protein CASSEVNTGELFF.

In its sample, this clonotype was seen a few times. The V gene is TRBV7-3, the J gene TRBJ2-2; D remains ambiguous. V lost 0 bases and J lost 4, with 9 bases in between. Germline V gene lookup returns CDR1 SGHTA and CDR2 FQGTGA. The CDR3 contains 15 residues. This CDR3 reads CASSLTIGSTGELFF. The CDR3 DNA is TGTGCCAGCAGCTTAACGATAGGGTCCACCGGGGAGCTGTTTTTT.

This clonotype was counted a few times. This chain connects TRBV20-1 to TRBJ1-1; possible D gene TRBD1, 5 bases. The ends were cut back, 3 bases at V and 8 bases at J, with 25 bases in the middle. This CDR3 has 16 residues. Germline loops: CDR1 DFQATT, CDR2 SNEGSKA (reference sequence). In DNA form, the CDR3 reads TGCAGTGCTAGGACGGAGTCCAGGGAGACTCCTAGAGAAGCTTTCTTT. It translates to CSARTESRETPREAFF.

This clonotype was seen a handful of times. This chain joins TRBV27 and TRBJ2-2; 12 bases agree with TRBD1. V gave up 5 bases and J gave up 5 bases; unmatched junction bases: 6. CDR3 length: 16 amino acids. Germline V gene lookup returns CDR1 MNHEY and CDR2 SMNVEV (reference sequence). CDR3 DNA sequence: TGTGCCAGCAGTCGGACGGGACAGGGGGCGACCGGGGAGCTGTTTTTT. Translating it yields CASSRTGQGATGELFF.